The clone carrying this T cell receptor (beta chain) occurred a few times. Its target is not known. The data originate from a study of CD8+CD57+ T cells in acquired aplastic anemia. Study information: Mean yield of DNA from sorted CD4+ and CD8+ cells was approximately 3 ug. The study, taken as a whole, reports: Patient and control CD8+ Simpson's diversity was not significantly different. Patients and controls shared twenty-nine CD8+ CDR3 sequences.

Genomic DNA provided the template from which TCR beta VDJ and CDR3 profiles were obtained. MiXCR was run by TCRdb on the reads, yielding one entry per CDR3 protein. Found here are about 160,000 distinct CDR3 sequences, around 75% of them singletons; the top ten hold around 45%. Germline values: CDR1 DFQATT, CDR2 SNEGSKA (reference sequence). CDR3 length: 15 amino acids. Between the trimmed V and J ends, which lost 4 bases and 0 bases, there was a span of 14 bases. It was patients with CD8+CD57+ cell expansion by flow cytometry who were chosen for sequencing. Patient blood was sampled before any therapy had been received.

The sample consisted of sorted CD4+, CD8+, or CD8+CD57+ T cells (not recorded which) from PBMCs. This chain links TRBV20-1 with TRBJ2-3; D might be TRBD1 (6 bases). This clonotype was sampled from a human donor with aplastic anemia. The CDR3 DNA reads as TGCAGTGCTATTATCCCCAGGGGTAGCACAGATACGCAGTATTTT. Its protein product is CSAIIPRGSTDTQYF.